The text below deals with one T cell receptor beta chain. There are a few counts of this clone. The antigen this receptor binds is unknown. Base qualities are missing; no much larger clone stands one base away. The data were taken from a study of blood T cell repertoires in COVID-19 (dated by TCRdb to about 2020). Turning to the overall study: The collaborator samples originated in the United States, Italy and Spain and spanned the acute and convalescent phases of COVID-19. The material from the prospective study consisted of cDNA or gDNA derived from T cells, B-cell-depleted T cells, or PBMCs. Subjects who had been exposed to COVID-19, were actively infected with it, or had recovered from it provided the deeply sampled blood TCRbeta repertoires that made up the dataset. The repertoires were released in a freely available public database meant as a resource for research on the immune response to SARS-CoV-2. Samples came from the ongoing ImmuneRACE study (first 160 participants) plus 1,254 subjects from 6 global collaborators. Nearly every sample came with metadata listing a de-identified subject ID, COVID-19 status, age in years and sex. Where HLA class I and class II types were available, the types were taken from metadata supplied by the sample provider, not from assay-based typing.

From cysteine to phenylalanine, the CDR3 is 14 amino acids long. The sequence is cut down to CDR3 DNA, 42 bases in frame from base 1. CDR1 SQVTM and CDR2 ANQGSEA were looked up in the germline V gene. The V and J ends are trimmed by 3 bases and 3 bases, leaving 12 bases between them. The full study reports these points: The quantity of clinical and demographic metadata differed by source and by participant and was supplied without curation.

One collaborating source in Seattle enrolled patients during active infection and followed them longitudinally through the course of disease. Whole blood was collected in K2EDTA tubes by collaborating institutions according to the institutions' own protocols. Collaborator samples were shipped for TCRbeta analysis as frozen whole blood, isolated PBMCs, or DNA extracted from either sample type. The immunoSEQ Assay, a bias-controlled multiplex PCR, was used to amplify TCRbeta CDR3 regions from genomic DNA. Per the authors' processing: Within the assay, amplification of reference gene primers was used to estimate how many nucleated cells each sample contained. Sequence reads were collapsed and filtered to measure the absolute abundance of every unique TCRbeta CDR3 rearrangement. For each sample, productive Simpson clonality was calculated by taking the square root of Simpson's diversity index across productive rearrangements. Sourced from immuneACCESS, this table was stored by TCRdb with only in-frame sequences that have V and J called. A share of the clones is absent; for the studies checked, an unresolved V gene accounts for under half, and the remainder has no known explanation. V and J calls and clone size come straight from that table; D and trimming were deduced from the DNA. In this sample the table shows about 100,000 clones, 81% of which occur a single time. The ten largest clones capture 4.5% to 5.5% of the sample.

Sequenced material: peripheral blood. This chain joins TRBV29-1 to TRBJ2-1; TRBD1 is possibly the D segment (6 matching bases). The source of this sequence is a man older than 75 with COVID-19, enrolled during active disease. The CDR3 corresponds to CSVDGRGHYNEQFF. The bases are TGCAGCGTTGATGGCAGGGGACACTACAATGAGCAGTTCTTC.